Below, 9 T cell receptor beta chains from the same sample are listed, as sequenced in a study of STAT5B mutations in CD4+ large granular lymphocyte leukemia (dated by TCRdb to 2021 to 2024). Libraries were built with the immunoSEQ multiplex PCR assay. Imported from immuneACCESS, the table was reduced by TCRdb to in-frame sequences with V and J called. These copies leave out some clones; in studies compared against another copy, an unresolved V gene accounts for under half, and the cause of the remainder is not known. The sample records roughly 34,000 clones, more than 80% of which are singletons. Together, the top ten hold about 4.4% of the sample. Material for sequencing was CD4+ T cells from blood buffy coats. These receptors were obtained from a human donor in good health.

J is TRBJ2-7 and V is TRBV6-5; a weak D match, TRBD1 (5 bases). V lost 6 bases and J 4 bases, leaving 13 bases between the germline ends. The CDR3 loop spans 13 amino acids. CDR1 MNHEY and CDR2 SVGAGI come from the germline V gene. DNA of the CDR3: TGTGCCAGCAGACAAAACCAGGGTTACGAGCAGTACTTC. Encoded protein: CASRQNQGYEQYF.

J is TRBJ1-1 and V is TRBV7-6; 7 bases agree with TRBD1. CDR3 size: 14 residues. The J segment lost 5 bases and the V segment lost 4 bases, leaving 7 bases of the junction unmatched. The germline gives CDR1 SGHVS, CDR2 FNYEAQ. The CDR3 protein is CASSSRQGRTEAFF. The DNA for the CDR3 is TGTGCCAGCAGCTCCCGACAGGGACGGACTGAAGCTTTCTTT. Using reference TRBV7-6 and TRBJ1-1 for the parts outside the CDR3, the full variable domain is GAGVSQSPRYKVTKRGQDVALRCDPISGHVSLYWYRQALGQGPEFLTYFNYEAQQDKSGLPNDRFSAERPEGSISTLTIQRTEQRDSAMYRCASSSRQGRTEAFFGQGTRLTVV.

The J gene is TRBJ2-1, the V gene TRBV7-9, with 7 bases fitting TRBD2. With 5 bases clipped from V and 7 bases from J, the junction kept 8 bases outside the gene matches. The CDR3 spans 14 residues. Germline loops: CDR1 SEHNR, CDR2 FQNEAQ (reference sequence). The CDR3 DNA reads as TGTGCCAGCAGCCTCTGGACTAGTCGGAATGAGCAGTTCTTC. Translated, it gives CASSLWTSRNEQFF.

The chain combines TRBV18 with TRBJ1-2; tentatively, D is TRBD1 (5 bases). The CDR3 consists of 17 residues. V was trimmed by 3 bases and J by 8 bases, leaving 25 bases between them. CDR1 is KGHSH, CDR2 LQKENI, per germline. The DNA for the CDR3 is TGTGCCAGCTCACCGAATCAAACACCGGGACCCAGAGCGGGCTACACCTTC. As protein: CASSPNQTPGPRAGYTF.

The V call is TRBV19, the J call TRBJ1-1; 8 bases agree with TRBD1. The CDR3 is made up of 16 amino acids. The V and J ends lost 6 bases and 3 bases, in that order; junction bases with no gene match: 12. Germline CDR1 LNHDA, CDR2 SQIVND (reference sequence). CDR3 DNA sequence: TGTGCCAGTAGGACCTACCAGGGGGCGGGGTACACTGAAGCTTTCTTT. Protein sequence: CASRTYQGAGYTEAFF.

The chain employs TRBV7-2 and TRBJ1-5; the D is unclear. Trimming stripped 3 bases from V and 6 bases from J, with 12 bases between. Germline CDR1 is SGHTA and CDR2 is FQGNSA. The CDR3 is made up of 14 amino acids. The CDR3 coding sequence is TGTGCCAGCAGCTTTGGGCAGAAGGGTCAGCCCCAGCATTTT. Translation gives CASSFGQKGQPQHF. The full variable domain, in which reference TRBV7-2 and TRBJ1-5 provide the parts outside the CDR3, is GAGVSQSPSNKVTEKGKDVELRCDPISGHTALYWYRQSLGQGLEFLIYFQGNSAPDKSGLPSDRFSAERTGGSVSTLTIQRTQQEDSAVYLCASSFGQKGQPQHFGDGTRLSIL.

The chain links TRBV10-3 to TRBJ1-1; 8 bases match TRBD1. Germline CDR1 ENHRY, CDR2 SYGVKD. This CDR3 is 13 amino acids long. J was trimmed by 5 bases and V by 10 bases; bases with no gene match: 9. The CDR3 DNA reads as TGTGCCACCAAGACAGGGGAGAGGACTGAAGCTTTCTTT. This encodes CATKTGERTEAFF.

Note on this clone: The sample contains more than one DNA sequence encoding this CDR3. This chain connects TRBV19 to TRBJ2-7; TRBD1 matches at 9 bases. V lost 4 bases to trimming and J lost 2 bases; unmatched junction nucleotides: 3. Per germline, CDR1 LNHDA and CDR2 SQIVND (reference sequence). CDR3 length equals 14 residues. In DNA form, the CDR3 reads TGTGCCAGTAGTACTGGACAGGGGACCTACGAGCAGTACTTC. It specifies CASSTGQGTYEQYF.

V is TRBV6-1 and J is TRBJ2-5, with D hard to call. Trimming removed 3 bases from V and 5 bases from J, with 16 bases in between. The CDR3 length is 15 residues. Germline V gene sequence: CDR1 MNHNS, CDR2 SASEGT. In nucleotides, the CDR3 is TGTGCCAGCAGTGACGTTGATCCCGGGTCGGAGACCCAGTACTTC. It is translated as CASSDVDPGSETQYF.